These 10 T cell receptor beta chains came from one sample sequenced in a study of OX40 agonist ivuxolimab in advanced cancers. Assay: immunoSEQ multiplex PCR; the TCRdb copy retains only in-frame clones and omits some. The repertoire holds tens of thousands of clones, around nine tenths seen once, with less than 0.75% in the top ten. The source was CD4+ or CD8+ T cells sorted from blood, collected in a trial of the OX40 agonist ivuxolimab. Every receptor here comes from an adult with an advanced solid tumor such as melanoma, head and neck, liver or kidney cancer.

This chain links TRBV29-1 with TRBJ2-7; TRBD1 matches 7 bases. Per germline, CDR1 SQVTM and CDR2 ANQGSEA. The CDR3 runs 13 residues. V gave up 4 bases and J gave up 0 bases; unmatched junction bases: 3. Here the CDR3 DNA reads TGCAGCGTTGGTAACAGGGGCTCCTACGAGCAGTACTTC. Translating it yields CSVGNRGSYEQYF.

The chain is built from TRBV19 and TRBJ1-6, with a tentative D call TRBD1 (6 bases). The V and J ends lost 5 bases and 6 bases respectively, with 8 bases between them. The CDR3 loop spans 13 amino acids. Germline values: CDR1 LNHDA, CDR2 SQIVND (reference sequence). CDR3: CASSEGVNSPLHF. The CDR3 DNA reads as TGTGCCAGTAGTGAGGGGGTTAATTCACCCCTCCACTTT. Together with reference TRBV19 and TRBJ1-6, the CDR3 gives the full variable domain: DGGITQSPKYLFRKEGQNVTLSCEQNLNHDAMYWYRQDPGQGLRLIYYSQIVNDFQKGDIAEGYSVSREKKESFPLTVTSAQKNPTAFYLCASSEGVNSPLHFGNGTRLTVT.

This chain connects TRBV6-5 to TRBJ1-6; maybe TRBD1 (6 bases). Per germline, CDR1 MNHEY and CDR2 SVGAGI. V was shortened by 5 bases and J by 4 bases, with 9 bases between the two germline ends. The CDR3 length is 14 residues. CDR3 sequence reads: CASSLDSYNSPLHF. The CDR3 DNA sequence: TGTGCCAGCAGTCTGGACAGTTATAATTCACCCCTCCACTTT.

This sequence joins TRBV5-1 and TRBJ1-1; D gene unclear. The CDR3 runs 13 residues. The germline CDR1 and CDR2 sequences are SGHRS and YFSETQ. Trimming took 6 bases from V and 6 from J, leaving 15 bases between them. DNA for the CDR3: TGCGCCAGCACCCAAATGACGGGCGCTGAAGCTTTCTTT. This sequence encodes CASTQMTGAEAFF.

The chain recombines TRBV6-6 with TRBJ1-5; TRBD1 might be the D (5 bases). Looked up from germline, CDR1 is MNHNY and CDR2 is SVGAGI (reference sequence). This CDR3 contains 14 residues. The ends were cut back, 4 bases at V and 5 bases at J, with 12 bases in the middle. As DNA, the CDR3 is TGTGCCAGCAGTTCCGACAGCTCTTATCAGCCCCAGCATTTT. Translating it yields CASSSDSSYQPQHF.

CDR3 DNA: TGTGCCAGCAGTGCACGGTACACAGATACGCAGTATTTT. This codes for CASSARYTDTQYF. V is TRBV6-4 and J is TRBJ2-3; D call uncertain. Trimming pared 4 bases from V and 2 bases from J, leaving 7 bases between. Germline V CDR1 and CDR2: MRHNA, SNTAGT. The CDR3 is 13 amino acids.

This clone was observed a single time. V usage is TRBV5-1 and J usage is TRBJ2-7; perhaps TRBD1 as D (5 bases). Trimming removed 3 bases from V and 0 bases from J, with 16 bases in between. From germline, CDR1 is SGHRS and CDR2 YFSETQ. The CDR3 is 16 amino acids. CDR3: CASSSVGPSFSYEQYF. The CDR3 nucleotides are TGCGCCAGCAGCTCGGTGGGGCCCTCTTTCTCCTACGAGCAGTACTTC.

V is TRBV27 and J is TRBJ2-3; possible D gene TRBD1, 5 bases. The length of the CDR3 is 14 residues. Per the germline V gene, CDR1 is MNHEY and CDR2 is SMNVEV (reference sequence). Trimming stripped 5 bases from V and 5 bases from J, with 14 bases between. The CDR3 loop reads CASSIHQGQDTQYF. The CDR3 DNA is TGTGCCAGCAGTATACACCAGGGTCAAGATACGCAGTATTTT.

The chain carries TRBV12-5 and TRBJ2-2; D uncertain. Germline CDR1 is LGHNT and CDR2 is FRNRAP. Trimming took off 3 bases at V and 6 bases at J, with 8 bases between the two ends. The CDR3 sequence is 13 residues long. CDR3 nucleotides: TGTGCTAGTGGTTTAAGTCTATCCGGGGAGCTGTTTTTT. Translation gives CASGLSLSGELFF.

The gene calls are TRBV15 and TRBJ2-5; no reliable D call. V gave up 0 bases and J gave up 4 bases, with 6 bases separating them. The CDR3 has 13 amino acids. Per germline, CDR1 LNHNV and CDR2 YYDKDF (reference sequence). In nucleotides, the CDR3 is TGTGCCACCAGCAGAGATAGAGCAGAGACCCAGTACTTC. Protein product: CATSRDRAETQYF.